This T cell receptor beta chain was found in a study of blood T cell repertoires in COVID-19. Overall study context: Some COVID-19 samples were acute and others convalescent; all came from the United States, Italy and Spain. T cells, B-cell-depleted T cells, or PBMCs provided the cDNA or gDNA that served as material.

The age range of participants was 18 to 89 years, with residence in around 22 US areas. Cohort assignment relied on participant-reported clinical history. The table came from immunoSEQ multiplex PCR; TCRdb's copy has only in-frame clones and leaves some out. The sample holds more than 300,000 clones, 88% seen once. The V gene lost 0 bases and the J gene lost 10 bases, with 16 bases spanning the gap. This CDR3 is built from 15 residues. CDR1 and CDR2 (germline): PRHDT, FYEKMQ (reference sequence). The chain joins TRBV13 to TRBJ2-1; D perhaps matches TRBD2 (7 bases). The sample comprised PBMCs or T cells enriched from blood (not recorded which). The TCR sequence derives from a young woman who had recovered from COVID-19. This CDR3 reads CASSLGAGAPSEQFF. The CDR3 DNA sequence: TGTGCCAGCAGCTTAGGGGCGGGGGCTCCGTCAGAGCAGTTCTTC. The whole variable domain, remainder taken from reference TRBV13 and TRBJ2-1, is AAGVIQSPRHLIKEKRETATLKCYPIPRHDTVYWYQQGPGQDPQFLISFYEKMQSDKGSIPDRFSAQQFSDYHSELNMSSLELGDSALYFCASSLGAGAPSEQFFGPGTRLTVL.